This record looks at one T cell receptor beta chain sequence and its context. Antigen: not known. Per germline, CDR1 SGHTA and CDR2 FQGNSA. This CDR3 contains 15 residues. Trimming took off 3 bases at V and 1 base at J, with 11 bases between the two ends. The entry originates in a study of cytomegalovirus exposure and HLA in healthy donors. At the level of the study: An earlier analysis found 110 million or so unique TCR beta sequences from about 190 million T cells. Findings and caveats of the study: Rarity held for most TCR sequences, but there were some public TCRs that occurred in many donors. Cytomegalovirus association was assigned to approximately 180 TCR beta chains.

It was with 60 Vbeta and 13 Jbeta primers that the PCR ran. Profiled with immunoSEQ multiplex PCR; TCRdb holds only in-frame clones, not every one. The repertoire has some 140,000 clones, 79% of them found once; the top ten carry approximately 0.97%. The sample taken for sequencing was PBMCs. The rearrangement uses TRBV7-2 and TRBJ2-3, with D tentatively TRBD1 (6 bases). The TCR was taken from a man between 18 and 29 years old in good health and CMV-seronegative. CDR3 loop: CASSLRQARTDTQYF. CDR3 in DNA: TGTGCCAGCAGCTTGCGACAGGCACGCACAGATACGCAGTATTTT.